The T cell receptor (beta chain) described here comes from a study of blood T cell repertoires in COVID-19. In the study overall: T cells, B-cell-depleted T cells, or PBMCs provided the cDNA or gDNA that served as material.

Per the original data handling: From reference gene primer amplification, estimates of nucleated cell counts were derived. Produced via immunoSEQ multiplex PCR; TCRdb's table is partial and in-frame only. That table gives V, J and clone size, and the DNA gave D and trimming. There are approximately 250,000 clones in the sample; about 79% occur only once, and roughly 1.4% lies in the top ten. This clone is a singleton in its sample. The CDR3 consists of 16 residues. The junction had 12 bases not matched to a gene; V was cut back by 3 bases and J by 8 bases. The V gene's germline CDR1 is SGHDT and CDR2 YYEEEE.

The receptor was isolated from a middle-aged woman who had recovered from COVID-19. Sequencing was carried out using peripheral blood. The rearrangement uses TRBV5-6 and TRBJ1-5, with TRBD1 matching 9 bases. For the CDR3, the DNA is TGTGCCAGCAGCTCCTGGGACAGGGACGGGTGGGAGCCCCAGCATTTT. Translating gives CASSSWDRDGWEPQHF.